This T cell receptor (beta chain) was found in a study of PD-L1 blockade in urothelial cancer. On the study more broadly: In the patient group, most of the 29 were males with bladder-origin urothelial cancer.

TCRdb's table, derived via immunoSEQ multiplex PCR, lists solely in-frame clones and lacks some. The sample includes approximately 88,000 clones, roughly 89% of them seen just once. Germline V gene lookup returns CDR1 ENHRY and CDR2 SYGVKD. The trim removed 2 bases at V and 5 bases at J, leaving 0 bases unmatched. The CDR3 totals 13 residues. This clone showed up just a few times. Time point in this sample: pretreatment peripheral blood. This TCR came from a man aged 55 to 69 with urothelial cancer. Specimen: PBMCs, collected around atezolizumab (anti-PD-L1) treatment. The chain combines TRBV10-3 with TRBJ1-2; 9 bases map to TRBD1. For the CDR3, the DNA is TGTGCCATCAGTGAGGGGACAGGGTATGGCTACACCTTC. Its protein product is CAISEGTGYGYTF.